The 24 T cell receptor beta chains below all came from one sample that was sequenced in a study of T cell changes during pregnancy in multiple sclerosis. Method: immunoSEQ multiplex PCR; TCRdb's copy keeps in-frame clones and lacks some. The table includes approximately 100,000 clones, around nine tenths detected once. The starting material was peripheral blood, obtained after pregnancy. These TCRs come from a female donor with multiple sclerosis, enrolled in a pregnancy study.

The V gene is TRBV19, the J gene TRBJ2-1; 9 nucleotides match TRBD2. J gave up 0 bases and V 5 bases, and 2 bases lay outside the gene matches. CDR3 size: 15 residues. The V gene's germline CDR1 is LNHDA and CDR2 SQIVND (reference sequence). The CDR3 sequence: CASSPSGASYNEQFF. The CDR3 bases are TGTGCCAGTAGTCCTAGCGGGGCCTCCTACAATGAGCAGTTCTTC.

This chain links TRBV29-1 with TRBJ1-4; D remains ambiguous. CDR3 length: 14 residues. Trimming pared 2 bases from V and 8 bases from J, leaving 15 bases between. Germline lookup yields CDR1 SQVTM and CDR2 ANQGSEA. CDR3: CSVELHQPGEKLFF. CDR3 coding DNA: TGCAGCGTTGAACTACACCAACCGGGGGAAAAACTGTTTTTT. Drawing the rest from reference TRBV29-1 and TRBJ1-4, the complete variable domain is SAVISQKPSRDICQRGTSLTIQCQVDSQVTMMFWYRQQPGQSLTLIATANQGSEATYESGFVIDKFPISRPNLTFSTLTVSNMSPEDSSIYLCSVELHQPGEKLFFGSGTQLSVL.

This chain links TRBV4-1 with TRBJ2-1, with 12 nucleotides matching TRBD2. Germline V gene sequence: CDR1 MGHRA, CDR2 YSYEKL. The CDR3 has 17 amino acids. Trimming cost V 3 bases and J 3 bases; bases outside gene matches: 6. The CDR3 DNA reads TGCGCCAGCAGCCACTCAAGACTAGCGGGAGACTACAATGAGCAGTTCTTC. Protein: CASSHSRLAGDYNEQFF.

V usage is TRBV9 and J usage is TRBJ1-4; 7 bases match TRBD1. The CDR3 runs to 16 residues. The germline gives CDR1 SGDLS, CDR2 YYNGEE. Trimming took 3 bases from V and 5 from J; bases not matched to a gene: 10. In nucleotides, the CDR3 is TGTGCCAGCAGCGAGGGAGGCCGGGACAGAAATGAAAAACTGTTTTTT. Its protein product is CASSEGGRDRNEKLFF.

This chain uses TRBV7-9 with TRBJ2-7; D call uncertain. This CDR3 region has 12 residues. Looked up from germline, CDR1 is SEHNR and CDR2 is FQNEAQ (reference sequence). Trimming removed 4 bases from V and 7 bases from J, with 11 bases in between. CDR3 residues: CASSSELGEQYF. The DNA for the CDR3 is TGTGCCAGCAGCTCGGAGCTCGGAGAGCAGTACTTC.

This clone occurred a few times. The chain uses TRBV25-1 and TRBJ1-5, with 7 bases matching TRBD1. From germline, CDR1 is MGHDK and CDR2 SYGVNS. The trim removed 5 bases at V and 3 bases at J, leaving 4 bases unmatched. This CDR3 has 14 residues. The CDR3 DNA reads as TGTGCCAGCAGTTCACAGGGGCACAATCAGCCCCAGCATTTT. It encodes CASSSQGHNQPQHF.

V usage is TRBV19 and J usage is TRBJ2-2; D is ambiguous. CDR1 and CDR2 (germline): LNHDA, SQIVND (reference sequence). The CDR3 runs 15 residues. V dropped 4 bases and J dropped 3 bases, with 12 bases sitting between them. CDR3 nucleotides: TGTGCCAGTAGTACCCTCCAACTCGACACCGGGGAGCTGTTTTTT. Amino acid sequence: CASSTLQLDTGELFF.

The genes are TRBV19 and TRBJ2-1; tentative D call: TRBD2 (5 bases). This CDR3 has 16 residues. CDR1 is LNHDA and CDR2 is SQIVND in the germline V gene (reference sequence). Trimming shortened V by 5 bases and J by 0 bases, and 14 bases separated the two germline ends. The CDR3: CASSPRGASSYNEQFF. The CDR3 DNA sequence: TGTGCCAGTAGTCCCCGGGGAGCAAGCTCCTACAATGAGCAGTTCTTC.

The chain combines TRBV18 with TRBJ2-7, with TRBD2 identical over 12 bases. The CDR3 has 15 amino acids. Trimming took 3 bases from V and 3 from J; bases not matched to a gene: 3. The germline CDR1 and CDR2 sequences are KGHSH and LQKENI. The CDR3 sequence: CASSPTSGRLYEQYF. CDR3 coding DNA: TGTGCCAGCTCACCTACTAGCGGGAGGCTCTACGAGCAGTACTTC.

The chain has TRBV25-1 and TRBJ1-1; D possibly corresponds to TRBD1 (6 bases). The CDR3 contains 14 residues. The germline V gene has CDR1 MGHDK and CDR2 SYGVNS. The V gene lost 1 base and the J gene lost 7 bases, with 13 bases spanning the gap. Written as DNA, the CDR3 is TGTGCCAGCAGTGAATCCTCCAGGGGATTTGAAGCTTTCTTT. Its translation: CASSESSRGFEAFF.

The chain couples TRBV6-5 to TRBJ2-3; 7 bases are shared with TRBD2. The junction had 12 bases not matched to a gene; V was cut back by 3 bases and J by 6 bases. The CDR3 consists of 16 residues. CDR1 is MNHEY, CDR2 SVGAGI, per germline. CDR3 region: CASSYGLGLGRDTQYF. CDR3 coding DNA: TGTGCCAGCAGTTATGGACTAGGCCTGGGGCGGGATACGCAGTATTTT.

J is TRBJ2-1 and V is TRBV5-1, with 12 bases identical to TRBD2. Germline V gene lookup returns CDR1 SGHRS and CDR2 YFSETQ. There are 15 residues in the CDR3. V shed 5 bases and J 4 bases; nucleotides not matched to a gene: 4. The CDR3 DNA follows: TGCGCCAGCAGGCGACTAGCGGGAGCTTACAATGAGCAGTTCTTC. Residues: CASRRLAGAYNEQFF.

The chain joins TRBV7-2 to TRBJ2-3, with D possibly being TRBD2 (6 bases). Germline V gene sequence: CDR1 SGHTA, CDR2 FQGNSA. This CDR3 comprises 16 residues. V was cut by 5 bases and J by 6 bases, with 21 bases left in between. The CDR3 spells CASSLGVDPGGDTQYF. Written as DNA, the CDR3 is TGTGCCAGCAGCCTCGGGGTAGACCCTGGGGGGGATACGCAGTATTTT.

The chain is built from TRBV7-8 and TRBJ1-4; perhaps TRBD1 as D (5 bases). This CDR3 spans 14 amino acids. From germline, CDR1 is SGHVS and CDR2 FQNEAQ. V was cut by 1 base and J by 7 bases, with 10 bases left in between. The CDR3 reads CASSLVGVAEKLFF. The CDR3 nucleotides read TGTGCCAGCAGCTTAGTAGGGGTGGCTGAAAAACTGTTTTTT.

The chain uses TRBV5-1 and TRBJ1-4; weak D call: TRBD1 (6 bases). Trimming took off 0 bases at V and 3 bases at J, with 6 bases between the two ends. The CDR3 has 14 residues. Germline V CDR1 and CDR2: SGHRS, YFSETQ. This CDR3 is CASSLDRANEKLFF. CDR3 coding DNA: TGCGCCAGCAGCTTGGACAGGGCTAATGAAAAACTGTTTTTT.

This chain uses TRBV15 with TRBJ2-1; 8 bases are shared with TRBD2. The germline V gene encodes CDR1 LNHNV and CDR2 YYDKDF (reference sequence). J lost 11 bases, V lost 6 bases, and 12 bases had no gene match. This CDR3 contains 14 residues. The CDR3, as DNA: TGTGCCACCAGTGACCCCGGGACTAGTAATCAGCAGTTCTTC. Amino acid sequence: CATSDPGTSNQQFF.

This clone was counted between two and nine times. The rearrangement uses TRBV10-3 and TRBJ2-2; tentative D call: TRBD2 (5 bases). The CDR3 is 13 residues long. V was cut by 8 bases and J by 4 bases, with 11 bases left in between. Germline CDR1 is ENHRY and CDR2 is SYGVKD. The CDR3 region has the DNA TGTGCCATCGGTGGAGGCCCCACCGGGGAGCTGTTTTTT. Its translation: CAIGGGPTGELFF.

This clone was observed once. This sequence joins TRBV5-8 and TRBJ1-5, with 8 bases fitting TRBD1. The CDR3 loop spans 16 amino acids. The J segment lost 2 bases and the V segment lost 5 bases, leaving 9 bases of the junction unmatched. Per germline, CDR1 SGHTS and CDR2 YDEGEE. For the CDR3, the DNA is TGTGCCAGCAGTTATACAGGGGGGCTCGGCAATCAGCCCCAGCATTTT. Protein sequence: CASSYTGGLGNQPQHF.

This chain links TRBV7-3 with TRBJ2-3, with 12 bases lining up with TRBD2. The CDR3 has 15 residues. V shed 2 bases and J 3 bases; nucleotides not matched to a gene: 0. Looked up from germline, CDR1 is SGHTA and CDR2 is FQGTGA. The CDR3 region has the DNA TGTGCCAGCAGCTTAGGGACTAGCGGGACAGATACGCAGTATTTT. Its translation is CASSLGTSGTDTQYF.

In DNA, the CDR3 is TGTGCCAGCAGCTTATTACAGCACACTGAAGCTTTCTTT. Protein product: CASSLLQHTEAFF. The chain joins TRBV7-3 to TRBJ1-1; D not certain. Germline assignment: CDR1 SGHTA and CDR2 FQGTGA. V lost 2 bases and J lost 3, with 7 bases in between. The CDR3 spans 13 residues.

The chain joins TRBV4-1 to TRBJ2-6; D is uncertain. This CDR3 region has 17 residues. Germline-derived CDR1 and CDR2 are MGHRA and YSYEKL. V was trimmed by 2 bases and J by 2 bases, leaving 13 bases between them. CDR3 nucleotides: TGCGCCAGCAGCCAACAGATAATGGTCGCTGGGGCCAACGTCCTGACTTTC. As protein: CASSQQIMVAGANVLTF.

The CDR3 loop reads CASSIQTPGSNQPQHF. The CDR3, as DNA: TGTGCCAGCAGTATCCAGACCCCGGGGAGCAATCAGCCCCAGCATTTT. The rearrangement uses TRBV28 and TRBJ1-5; D is unclear. Trimming cost V 5 bases and J 1 base, with 15 bases left between them. The length of the CDR3 is 16 residues. Germline V gene data show CDR1 as MDHEN and CDR2 as SYDVKM.

The CDR3 loop is CASSSGQGSDGYTF. CDR3 nucleotides: TGCGCCAGCAGCTCGGGACAGGGCAGCGATGGCTACACCTTC. This chain uses TRBV5-1 with TRBJ1-2; 9 bases align to TRBD1. Trimming took 3 bases from V and 6 from J; bases not matched to a gene: 6. This CDR3 spans 14 amino acids. Germline CDR1 is SGHRS and CDR2 is YFSETQ.

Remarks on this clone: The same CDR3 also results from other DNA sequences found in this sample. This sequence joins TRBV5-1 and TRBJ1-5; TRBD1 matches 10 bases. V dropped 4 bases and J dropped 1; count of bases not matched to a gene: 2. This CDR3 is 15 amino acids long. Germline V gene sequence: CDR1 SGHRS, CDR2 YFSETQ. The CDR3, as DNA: TGCGCCAGCAGCCCGGACAGGGGGAGCAATCAGCCCCAGCATTTT. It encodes CASSPDRGSNQPQHF.